The 22 T cell receptor beta chains listed next were all sequenced from one sample in a study of blood T cell repertoires in COVID-19. Libraries were prepared by immunoSEQ multiplex PCR; TCRdb keeps only in-frame clonotypes and omits some of them. The table includes more than 200,000 clones, around nine tenths detected once. Input material: peripheral blood. The receptors here all came from a woman aged 55-70 years with COVID-19, enrolled during active disease.

This chain links TRBV19 with TRBJ1-5; D is perhaps TRBD1 (5 bases). The CDR3 covers 17 residues. Germline loops: CDR1 LNHDA, CDR2 SQIVND (reference sequence). V lost 2 bases and J 3 bases, leaving 17 bases between the germline ends. CDR3 nucleotide sequence: TGTGCCAGTAGTATAAAACCCTTAGGGGATGACAATCAGCCCCAGCATTTT. Translation: CASSIKPLGDDNQPQHF.

V gene TRBV27 combines with J gene TRBJ1-6; D not resolved. This CDR3 has 13 amino acids. Looked up from germline, CDR1 is MNHEY and CDR2 is SMNVEV (reference sequence). Trimming took off 3 bases at V and 5 bases at J, with 5 bases between the two ends. CDR3 bases: TGTGCCAGCAGTTTCCCCAATAATTCACCCCTCCACTTT. This sequence encodes CASSFPNNSPLHF.

This chain uses TRBV5-4 with TRBJ1-1, with D uncertain. V was pared by 4 bases and J by 5 bases, with 18 bases between. This CDR3 has 15 residues. Germline lookup yields CDR1 SGHNT and CDR2 YYREEE (reference sequence). The CDR3 is CASSAAVGGDTEAFF. In DNA form, the CDR3 reads TGTGCCAGCAGCGCCGCAGTGGGCGGGGATACTGAAGCTTTCTTT.

The rearrangement uses TRBV19 and TRBJ2-1, with 10 bases aligning to TRBD2. The ends lost 6 bases at V and 3 bases at J; junction bases unmatched: 5. The V gene's germline CDR1 is LNHDA and CDR2 SQIVND (reference sequence). This CDR3 has 15 residues. CDR3: CASRRGLAFYNEQFF. The CDR3 DNA reads as TGTGCCAGTAGGAGGGGACTAGCGTTCTACAATGAGCAGTTCTTC.

The V and J genes are TRBV19 and TRBJ1-3, with unresolved D. Germline CDR1 reads LNHDA; CDR2 reads SQIVND (reference sequence). V lost 0 bases and J lost 0, with 18 bases in between. CDR3 length: 19 amino acids. As DNA, the CDR3 is TGTGCCAGTAGTATAGACTTTTATTACCCGGGGATCTCTGGAAACACCATATATTTT. Residues: CASSIDFYYPGISGNTIYF. Full variable domain (outside the CDR3, taken from reference TRBV19 and TRBJ1-3): DGGITQSPKYLFRKEGQNVTLSCEQNLNHDAMYWYRQDPGQGLRLIYYSQIVNDFQKGDIAEGYSVSREKKESFPLTVTSAQKNPTAFYLCASSIDFYYPGISGNTIYFGEGSWLTVV.

The rearrangement joins TRBV19 to TRBJ2-1, with a tentative D call TRBD2 (6 bases). Germline V lookup: CDR1 LNHDA, CDR2 SQIVND (reference sequence). V dropped 10 bases and J dropped 4 bases, with 11 bases sitting between them. CDR3 length equals 12 residues. In DNA, the CDR3 is TGTGCCACGCTAGCGAGGTACAATGAGCAGTTCTTC. It translates to CATLARYNEQFF.

The J gene is TRBJ1-1, the V gene TRBV5-1; maybe TRBD1 (5 bases). The V end was cut by 3 bases, the J end by 0 bases, with 15 bases between. Germline lookup yields CDR1 SGHRS and CDR2 YFSETQ. The CDR3 consists of 16 residues. CDR3 coding DNA: TGCGCCAGCAGCTACGGGGGGGTAGCCTTGAACACTGAAGCTTTCTTT. Translation: CASSYGGVALNTEAFF.

The rearrangement links TRBV5-5 to TRBJ2-7; D is perhaps TRBD2 (7 bases). V lost 0 bases, J lost 3 bases, and 16 bases lay in between. The CDR3 covers 16 residues. Germline lookup yields CDR1 SGHKS and CDR2 YYEKEE (reference sequence). The DNA of the CDR3 is TGTGCCAGCAGCTTGGATCGGGGGGCATCCAACTACGAGCAGTACTTC. It specifies CASSLDRGASNYEQYF. Based on the CDR3 plus reference TRBV5-5 and TRBJ2-7, the full variable domain is DAGVTQSPTHLIKTRGQQVTLRCSPISGHKSVSWYQQVLGQGPQFIFQYYEKEERGRGNFPDRFSARQFPNYSSELNVNALLLGDSALYLCASSLDRGASNYEQYFGPGTRLTVT.

V and J are TRBV6-2 or TRBV6-3 and TRBJ2-5, with 12 positions matching TRBD1. This CDR3 region has 16 residues. Germline V lookup: CDR1 MNHEY, CDR2 SVGEGT. J lost 5 bases, V lost 5 bases, and 9 bases had no gene match. CDR3 sequence: CASSPPGQGARETQYF. CDR3 nucleotide sequence: TGTGCCAGCAGTCCCCCGGGACAGGGGGCGCGGGAGACCCAGTACTTC.

The V gene is TRBV2, the J gene TRBJ2-7; 7 bases match TRBD2. Trimming removed 4 bases from V and 5 bases from J; junction bases left unmatched: 8. Germline CDR1 and CDR2: SNHLY and FYNNEI. The CDR3 has 14 residues. This CDR3 is CASSGISRENEQYF. The CDR3, as DNA: TGTGCCAGCAGTGGGATTTCGCGGGAGAACGAGCAGTACTTC. Based on the CDR3 plus reference TRBV2 and TRBJ2-7, the full variable domain is EPEVTQTPSHQVTQMGQEVILRCVPISNHLYFYWYRQILGQKVEFLVSFYNNEISEKSEIFDDQFSVERPDGSNFTLKIRSTKLEDSAMYFCASSGISRENEQYFGPGTRLTVT.

This chain connects TRBV6-1 to TRBJ2-7; D possibly corresponds to TRBD2 (6 bases). V shed 1 base and J shed 0 bases, with 10 bases lying between them. This CDR3 comprises 15 residues. Germline V gene data show CDR1 as MNHNS and CDR2 as SASEGT. The CDR3 is CASSEGAGYSYEQYF. In DNA, the CDR3 is TGTGCCAGCAGTGAAGGCGCGGGGTACTCCTACGAGCAGTACTTC.

The sample holds a few counts of this clone. V is TRBV6-5 and J is TRBJ1-6; 7 bases fit TRBD1. Germline lookup yields CDR1 MNHEY and CDR2 SVGAGI. The CDR3 contains 13 residues. The V segment lost 6 bases and the J segment 11 bases; nucleotides outside the gene matches: 7. In DNA, the CDR3 is TGTGCCAGCAGAGACGACAGGGCGACACCCCTCCACTTT. Translation: CASRDDRATPLHF.

The genes are TRBV28 and TRBJ1-2; 8 nucleotides agree with TRBD1. Germline CDR1 and CDR2: MDHEN and SYDVKM. V dropped 5 bases and J dropped 2; count of bases not matched to a gene: 7. The CDR3 extends over 15 amino acids. The CDR3 DNA follows: TGTGCCAGCAGTCCCATGGGACAGGCAAACTATGGCTACACCTTC. This codes for CASSPMGQANYGYTF.

The chain links TRBV14 to TRBJ2-1; D might be TRBD1 (6 bases). Germline V gene lookup returns CDR1 SGHDN and CDR2 FVKESK. The CDR3 covers 15 residues. Trimming took off 0 bases at V and 14 bases at J, with 20 bases between the two ends. For the CDR3, the DNA is TGTGCCAGCAGCCAAGATTCGGTTTCTCGGGACAAAGAGTTCTTC. It yields the protein CASSQDSVSRDKEFF.

The J gene is TRBJ1-4, the V gene TRBV19, with D possibly matching TRBD1 (5 bases). Germline V CDR1 and CDR2: LNHDA, SQIVND (reference sequence). V was trimmed by 5 bases and J by 2 bases, leaving 9 bases between them. The CDR3 is made up of 14 amino acids. CDR3 loop: CASSPQDTNEKLFF. The CDR3 DNA reads as TGTGCCAGTAGTCCACAGGACACTAATGAAAAACTGTTTTTT.

The chain has TRBV7-9 and TRBJ2-1; 8 nucleotides align to TRBD2. Germline assignment: CDR1 SEHNR and CDR2 FQNEAQ (reference sequence). This CDR3 has 13 residues. J lost 10 bases, V lost 9 bases, and 11 bases had no gene match. CDR3 amino acids: CASTAGVIGEQFF. The CDR3 region has the DNA TGTGCCAGTACAGCGGGAGTGATTGGGGAGCAGTTCTTC.

This clone was observed at least ten times. The CDR3 loop reads CASSLEGAGGYTF. The CDR3 nucleotides read TGCGCCAGCAGCTTGGAAGGGGCTGGCGGCTACACCTTC. The V call is TRBV5-1, the J call TRBJ1-2, with D possibly TRBD1 on 5 matching bases. V was pared by 0 bases and J by 8 bases, with 11 bases between. Per germline, CDR1 SGHRS and CDR2 YFSETQ. The CDR3 runs 13 residues.

Comments on this clone: The sample holds other DNA sequences that translate to the same CDR3. This chain connects TRBV5-1 to TRBJ1-3, with 7 bases aligning to TRBD1. CDR1 is SGHRS and CDR2 is YFSETQ in the germline V gene. This CDR3 has 15 amino acids. V gave up 4 bases and J gave up 0 bases; unmatched junction bases: 4. This CDR3 is CASSVTGRSGNTIYF. CDR3 sequence (DNA): TGCGCCAGCAGCGTGACAGGGCGCTCTGGAAACACCATATATTTT.

The chain combines TRBV25-1 with TRBJ1-1; 8 bases agree with TRBD1. The CDR3 extends over 13 amino acids. The ends lost 8 bases at V and 7 bases at J; junction bases unmatched: 9. Germline V gene lookup returns CDR1 MGHDK and CDR2 SYGVNS. Here the CDR3 reads CASGPGGSVEAFF. As DNA, the CDR3 is TGTGCCAGCGGGCCAGGGGGCTCGGTTGAAGCTTTCTTT.

The V and J genes are TRBV5-6 and TRBJ2-2, with TRBD2 matching 7 bases. The ends lost 2 bases at V and 1 base at J; junction bases unmatched: 5. Germline values: CDR1 SGHDT, CDR2 YYEEEE. The CDR3 is 16 amino acids. Here the CDR3 reads CASSFLSGRNTGELFF. CDR3 DNA: TGTGCCAGCAGCTTCCTTAGCGGGCGGAACACCGGGGAGCTGTTTTTT.

The rearrangement uses TRBV9 and TRBJ1-2; 10 nucleotides agree with TRBD1. Germline V gene lookup returns CDR1 SGDLS and CDR2 YYNGEE. Trimming removed 0 bases from V and 5 bases from J; junction bases left unmatched: 4. This CDR3 is 15 amino acids long. The CDR3 DNA reads as TGTGCCAGCAGCGTAGTAGACAGGGGGCCGTATGGCTACACCTTC. Its translation is CASSVVDRGPYGYTF.

This sequence joins TRBV6-5 and TRBJ2-4; a possible D gene is TRBD2 (6 bases). V lost 9 bases to trimming and J lost 5 bases, with 20 bases between them. CDR3 length equals 15 residues. In germline, CDR1 is MNHEY, CDR2 SVGAGI. The CDR3 DNA follows: TGTGCCAGTTCGAGACTAGTAGGGTTCGAAAACATTCAGTACTTC. Protein sequence: CASSRLVGFENIQYF.